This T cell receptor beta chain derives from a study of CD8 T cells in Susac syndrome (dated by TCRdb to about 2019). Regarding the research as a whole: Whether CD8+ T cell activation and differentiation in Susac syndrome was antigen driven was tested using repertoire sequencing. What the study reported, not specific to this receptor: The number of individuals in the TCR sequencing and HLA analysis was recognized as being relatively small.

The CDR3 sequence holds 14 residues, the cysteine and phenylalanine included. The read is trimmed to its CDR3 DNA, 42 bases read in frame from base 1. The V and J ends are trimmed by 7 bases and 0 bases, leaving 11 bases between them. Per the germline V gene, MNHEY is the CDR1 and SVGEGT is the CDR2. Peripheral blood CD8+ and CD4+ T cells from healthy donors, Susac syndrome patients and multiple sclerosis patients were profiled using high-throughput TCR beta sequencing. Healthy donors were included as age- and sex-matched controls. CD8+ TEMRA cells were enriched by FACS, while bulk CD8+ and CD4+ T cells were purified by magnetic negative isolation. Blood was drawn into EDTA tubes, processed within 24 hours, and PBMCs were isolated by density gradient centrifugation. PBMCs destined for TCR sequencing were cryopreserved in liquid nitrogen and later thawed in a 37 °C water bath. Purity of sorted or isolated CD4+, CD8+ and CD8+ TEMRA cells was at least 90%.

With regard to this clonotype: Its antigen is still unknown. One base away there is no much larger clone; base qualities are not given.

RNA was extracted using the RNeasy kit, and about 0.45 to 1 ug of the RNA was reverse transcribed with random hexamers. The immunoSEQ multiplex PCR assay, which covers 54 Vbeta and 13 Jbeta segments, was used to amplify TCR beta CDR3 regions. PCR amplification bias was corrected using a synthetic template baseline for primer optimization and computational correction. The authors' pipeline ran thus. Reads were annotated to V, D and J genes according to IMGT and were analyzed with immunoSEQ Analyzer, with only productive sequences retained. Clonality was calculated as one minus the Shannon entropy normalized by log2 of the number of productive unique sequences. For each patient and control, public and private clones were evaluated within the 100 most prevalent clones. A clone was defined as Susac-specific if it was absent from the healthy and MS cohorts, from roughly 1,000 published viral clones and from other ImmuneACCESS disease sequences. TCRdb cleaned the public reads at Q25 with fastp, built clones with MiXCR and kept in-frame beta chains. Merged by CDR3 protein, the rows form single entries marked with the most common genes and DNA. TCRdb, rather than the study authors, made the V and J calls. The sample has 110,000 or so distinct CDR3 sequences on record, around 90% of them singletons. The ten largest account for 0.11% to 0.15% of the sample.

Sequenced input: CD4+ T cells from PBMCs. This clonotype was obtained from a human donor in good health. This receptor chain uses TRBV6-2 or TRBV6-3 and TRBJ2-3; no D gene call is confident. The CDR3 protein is CASKNGLSTDTQYF. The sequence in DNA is TGTGCCAGCAAGAACGGGCTTAGCACAGATACGCAGTATTTT.